Listed here are 25 T cell receptor beta chains from one sample, sequenced in a study of blood T cell repertoires in COVID-19. TCRdb's table, derived via immunoSEQ multiplex PCR, lists solely in-frame clones and lacks some. The top ten hold roughly 4.3% of the sample, which has approximately 250,000 clones, 85% to 90% seen once. Input material: PBMCs or T cells enriched from blood (not recorded which). These receptors were obtained from a woman aged 25 to 39 with acute COVID-19.

V is TRBV2 and J is TRBJ1-5, with 7 bases matching TRBD1. This CDR3 spans 16 amino acids. V shed 10 bases, J shed 1 base, and the junction held 13 bases outside the gene matches. The germline gives CDR1 SNHLY, CDR2 FYNNEI. DNA of the CDR3: TGTGCCATCAGATTAGCCGGGGGACAGAGCAATCAGCCCCAGCATTTT. Encoded protein: CAIRLAGGQSNQPQHF.

The chain combines TRBV5-1 with TRBJ2-1, with a weak D call TRBD1 (5 bases). CDR3 length: 14 residues. Germline lookup yields CDR1 SGHRS and CDR2 YFSETQ. V lost 1 base and J lost 4, with 9 bases in between. Here the CDR3 DNA reads TGCGCCAGCAGCTTGAGTGGGGCATACAATGAGCAGTTCTTC. This translates into CASSLSGAYNEQFF.

The gene calls are TRBV19 and TRBJ2-1; D remains unclear. CDR1 LNHDA and CDR2 SQIVND come from the germline V gene (reference sequence). V lost 2 bases and J 0 bases, leaving 8 bases between the germline ends. The CDR3 is made up of 15 amino acids. The CDR3 DNA sequence: TGTGCCAGTAGTATAATTCCTTCCTCCTACAATGAGCAGTTCTTC. Residues: CASSIIPSSYNEQFF. The full variable domain, completed using reference TRBV19 and TRBJ2-1, is DGGITQSPKYLFRKEGQNVTLSCEQNLNHDAMYWYRQDPGQGLRLIYYSQIVNDFQKGDIAEGYSVSREKKESFPLTVTSAQKNPTAFYLCASSIIPSSYNEQFFGPGTRLTVL.

The chain links TRBV5-4 to TRBJ2-1, with 7 bases that match TRBD2. CDR1 is SGHNT, CDR2 YYREEE, per germline (reference sequence). The J segment lost 7 bases and the V segment lost 0 bases, leaving 7 bases of the junction unmatched. This CDR3 region has 15 residues. CDR3 in amino acids: CASSLVAGEKNEQFF. For the CDR3, the DNA is TGTGCCAGCAGCTTGGTGGCGGGAGAAAAGAATGAGCAGTTCTTC.

The gene calls are TRBV24-1 and TRBJ2-2, with D possibly being TRBD1 (6 bases). Deletions cut 4 bases from V and 1 base from J, with 18 bases between. CDR3 length: 18 residues. Germline V gives CDR1 KGHDR, CDR2 SFDVKD. The CDR3 region is CATSDMRTARGNTGELFF. CDR3 nucleotides: TGTGCCACCAGTGACATGAGGACAGCTAGGGGGAACACCGGGGAGCTGTTTTTT.

The CDR3 sequence is CASSTAGDNYEQYF. Written as DNA, the CDR3 is TGTGCCAGTAGTACGGCAGGGGACAACTACGAGCAGTACTTC. The chain joins TRBV19 to TRBJ2-7, with D possibly being TRBD1 (6 bases). The V gene's germline CDR1 is LNHDA and CDR2 SQIVND (reference sequence). This CDR3 spans 14 amino acids. Trimming left V 4 bases short and J 3 bases short, with 13 bases between.

V usage is TRBV9 and J usage is TRBJ2-7; 7 bases map to TRBD1. Germline CDR1 reads SGDLS; CDR2 reads YYNGEE. V was pared by 4 bases and J by 3 bases, with 7 bases of the junction left unmatched. This CDR3 has 14 residues. The CDR3 DNA follows: TGTGCCAGCAGCTTAATGGACAGGAGCTACGAGCAGTACTTC. This sequence encodes CASSLMDRSYEQYF.

In this sample, this clone turned up once. The rearrangement uses TRBV5-1 and TRBJ2-3; D is ambiguous. The germline CDR1 and CDR2 sequences are SGHRS and YFSETQ. Between the trimmed V and J ends, which lost 0 bases and 1 base, there was a span of 12 bases. The CDR3 sequence is 16 residues long. DNA of the CDR3: TGCGCCAGCAGCTTGGGTGCGGTCTCGGGCACAGATACGCAGTATTTT. Translation gives CASSLGAVSGTDTQYF.

V usage is TRBV19 and J usage is TRBJ2-3; D is uncertain. The CDR3 has 17 residues. CDR1 is LNHDA, CDR2 SQIVND, per germline (reference sequence). Trimming took 0 bases from V and 3 from J, leaving 16 bases between them. The DNA for the CDR3 is TGTGCCAGTAGTATAGATGAATACAGTCCGAGTACAGATACGCAGTATTTT. Its translation: CASSIDEYSPSTDTQYF.

This clone was detected only a few times. V is TRBV9 and J is TRBJ2-7; D is unresolved. The CDR3 totals 13 residues. From germline, CDR1 is SGDLS and CDR2 YYNGEE. V was trimmed by 0 bases and J by 2 bases, leaving 6 bases between them. The CDR3 DNA reads TGTGCCAGCAGCGTAGCCCCCACCTACGAGCAGTACTTC. Protein product: CASSVAPTYEQYF.

J is TRBJ1-1 and V is TRBV10-3; D is perhaps TRBD1 (6 bases). The germline gives CDR1 ENHRY, CDR2 SYGVKD. The CDR3 extends over 16 amino acids. V was shortened by 0 bases and J by 4 bases, with 15 bases between the two germline ends. For the CDR3, the DNA is TGTGCCATCAGTGAGTCGGGGGCAGGGGTCGGCACTGAAGCTTTCTTT. Translated, it gives CAISESGAGVGTEAFF.

The chain links TRBV28 to TRBJ2-1; tentative D call: TRBD1 (5 bases). The V gene's germline CDR1 is MDHEN and CDR2 SYDVKM. This CDR3 is 13 amino acids long. V was cut by 6 bases and J by 7 bases, with 13 bases left in between. The DNA for the CDR3 is TGTGCCAGCAGAGATGCAGGGCCGAATGAGCAGTTCTTC. Translating it yields CASRDAGPNEQFF.

This clone was found many times. The chain employs TRBV28 and TRBJ2-1; TRBD2 is a possible D gene (6 bases). The V end lost 8 bases, the J end lost 0 bases, and 11 bases lay between the germline ends. Germline values: CDR1 MDHEN, CDR2 SYDVKM. The CDR3 is 14 amino acids. Here the CDR3 reads CASVDYSSYNEQFF. The CDR3 DNA reads as TGTGCCAGCGTGGACTATAGCTCCTACAATGAGCAGTTCTTC. Looking up the rest from reference TRBV28 and TRBJ2-1 gives the full variable domain: DVKVTQSSRYLVKRTGEKVFLECVQDMDHENMFWYRQDPGLGLRLIYFSYDVKMKEKGDIPEGYSVSREKKERFSLILESASTNQTSMYLCASVDYSSYNEQFFGPGTRLTVL.

The rearrangement links TRBV7-9 to TRBJ1-3, with D unresolved. The V gene's germline CDR1 is SEHNR and CDR2 FQNEAQ (reference sequence). This CDR3 spans 13 amino acids. Trimming took off 6 bases at V and 2 bases at J, with 8 bases between the two ends. Written as DNA, the CDR3 is TGTGCCAGCAGTCGCACAGCTGGAAACACCATATATTTT. As protein: CASSRTAGNTIYF.

The V gene is TRBV28, the J gene TRBJ1-4; no definite D call. Germline CDR1 reads MDHEN; CDR2 reads SYDVKM. The CDR3 has 15 residues. V gave up 4 bases and J gave up 8 bases, with 17 bases separating them. The CDR3 protein is CASSSPGRGGEKLFF. Written as DNA, the CDR3 is TGTGCCAGCAGTTCCCCGGGGAGAGGAGGGGAAAAACTGTTTTTT.

The table lists this clone with a few counts. This chain links TRBV6-1 with TRBJ2-2, with D uncertain. Between the trimmed V and J ends, which lost 1 base and 2 bases, there was a span of 8 bases. The CDR3 sequence is 15 residues long. Per the germline V gene, CDR1 is MNHNS and CDR2 is SASEGT. The DNA of the CDR3 is TGTGCCAGCAGTGAAGTCGGCGGAAACACCGGGGAGCTGTTTTTT. This encodes CASSEVGGNTGELFF.

The V and J genes are TRBV7-9 and TRBJ2-1, with D possibly TRBD2 on 5 matching bases. Germline values: CDR1 SEHNR, CDR2 FQNEAQ (reference sequence). The CDR3 covers 16 residues. Trimming removed 5 bases from V and 5 bases from J, with 19 bases in between. CDR3 coding DNA: TGTGCCAGCAGCCCCGAGGGCTGGCCTTATAACAATGAGCAGTTCTTC. It codes for CASSPEGWPYNNEQFF.

V and J are TRBV3-1 (or the pseudogene TRBV3-2) and TRBJ1-1, with D possibly TRBD1 on 5 matching bases. V lost 1 base, J lost 8 bases, and 11 bases lay in between. This CDR3 contains 13 residues. The germline V gene encodes CDR1 LGHDT and CDR2 YNNKEL (reference sequence). The CDR3 nucleotides are TGTGCCAGCAGCCAAGTCGTGAAGGGGGAAGCTTTCTTT. Its translation: CASSQVVKGEAFF.

This chain connects TRBV11-2 to TRBJ2-3; possibly TRBD2 for D (6 bases). Germline V gene data show CDR1 as SGHAT and CDR2 as FQNNGV. V was pared by 5 bases and J by 5 bases, with 20 bases between. The length of the CDR3 is 16 residues. The CDR3 loop is CASSPTAGSPRDTQYF. The CDR3 coding sequence is TGTGCCAGCAGCCCTACGGCGGGATCCCCAAGAGATACGCAGTATTTT.

This chain connects TRBV27 to TRBJ1-5; D is unclear. Germline CDR1 MNHEY, CDR2 SMNVEV (reference sequence). The V and J ends lost 5 bases and 7 bases respectively, with 15 bases between them. The CDR3 sequence is 14 residues long. In DNA form, the CDR3 reads TGTGCCAGCAGTGCACAACTATCCCTGCAGCCCCAGCATTTT. Its protein product is CASSAQLSLQPQHF.

This clone was counted a single time. This chain connects TRBV27 to TRBJ2-1, with 14 bases identical to TRBD2. Looked up from germline, CDR1 is MNHEY and CDR2 is SMNVEV (reference sequence). CDR3 length equals 17 residues. V gave up 5 bases and J gave up 4 bases; unmatched junction bases: 7. The CDR3 reads CASSTRGLAGGYNEQFF. CDR3 nucleotides: TGTGCCAGCAGTACTAGAGGACTAGCGGGGGGTTACAATGAGCAGTTCTTC.

The genes are TRBV6-5 and TRBJ2-7; 7 positions match TRBD1. Germline CDR1 MNHEY, CDR2 SVGAGI. V was pared by 7 bases and J by 9 bases, with 15 bases of the junction left unmatched. The CDR3 contains 14 residues. CDR3: CASNPGQPRPVQYF. The CDR3 coding sequence is TGTGCCAGCAACCCGGGACAGCCAAGACCTGTGCAGTACTTC.

The chain joins TRBV28 to TRBJ1-6, with 7 bases aligning to TRBD1. V shed 3 bases, J shed 7 bases, and the junction held 9 bases outside the gene matches. The CDR3 has 16 amino acids. Germline-derived CDR1 and CDR2 are MDHEN and SYDVKM. CDR3 amino acids: CASSLARDSWNSPLHF. DNA for the CDR3: TGTGCCAGCAGTTTGGCCCGGGACAGTTGGAATTCACCCCTCCACTTT. The whole variable domain, remainder taken from reference TRBV28 and TRBJ1-6, is DVKVTQSSRYLVKRTGEKVFLECVQDMDHENMFWYRQDPGLGLRLIYFSYDVKMKEKGDIPEGYSVSREKKERFSLILESASTNQTSMYLCASSLARDSWNSPLHFGNGTRLTVT.

The chain employs TRBV29-1 and TRBJ1-2; 10 bases map to TRBD1. The trim removed 7 bases at V and 6 bases at J, leaving 2 bases unmatched. CDR3 size: 11 residues. The germline V gene has CDR1 SQVTM and CDR2 ANQGSEA. CDR3 in amino acids: CSAGTGDGYTF. The CDR3 DNA is TGCAGCGCCGGGACAGGGGATGGCTACACCTTC.

The chain carries TRBV15 and TRBJ2-1; perhaps TRBD2 as D (5 bases). V was clipped by 6 bases and J by 2 bases, with 8 bases between them. The CDR3 is made up of 13 amino acids. The germline CDR1 and CDR2 sequences are LNHNV and YYDKDF (reference sequence). CDR3 protein: CATREVPYNEQFF. The CDR3 bases are TGTGCCACCAGGGAGGTCCCCTACAATGAGCAGTTCTTC.